The present entry profiles one T cell receptor beta chain with its context. The antigen this receptor binds is unknown. From each donor, an approximately 2.4 ml peripheral blood sample was drawn into PAXgene tubes and stored at -80 degrees C. Without any T cell sorting, total RNA was extracted from whole blood using the PAXgene blood miRNA kit on an automated QIAcube. Peripheral blood from monozygotic twin pairs, either concordant or discordant for inflammatory bowel disease, underwent deep TCRalpha and TCRbeta repertoire profiling that used unique molecular barcoding. Smoking habits were recorded for all twin pairs, and individuals were classified as current, former or never smokers. This sample stems from a study of monozygotic twins with inflammatory bowel disease (dated by TCRdb to between 2017 and 2020). In terms of the full investigation: In total, about 28 monozygotic twin pairs made up the full study: 19 Danish pairs, all IBD-discordant, plus nine German pairs, of which four were IBD-concordant and five were IBD-discordant. Each individual had, on average, about 151 000 unique TCRalpha sequences and 181 000 unique TCRbeta sequences available for analysis. The search for disease-associated traits relied mainly on comparing, within discordant pairs, IBD patients with their genetically identical healthy co-twins.

General findings and caveats noted by the study authors: Repertoire similarity did not differ between concordant and discordant twins, which could be due to limited statistical power. The results gave no support for a single strong signal or clonotype linked to IBD. The analysis was unable to tell apart different T cell subtypes. Fewer clonotypes were shared with other individuals by IBD patients than by healthy twins, most markedly in patients showing signs of disease activity. A decrease in TCRbeta repertoire diversity, as measured by inverse Simpson index, was observed in IBD patients compared with their healthy co-twins. Because patients received different immunosuppressive treatments, the repertoires may have picked up extra background noise and variability between individuals.

Receptor libraries were prepared by 5' RACE. For each TCR library, approximately 3,700 ng of total RNA was used. cDNA was synthesized with SMARTScribe reverse transcriptase in eight separate reactions per sample. During cDNA synthesis, template switching introduced unique molecular identifiers that contained a 6-nucleotide sample barcode. Two nested PCRs of around 15 and 10 cycles amplified the TCRalpha and TCRbeta cDNA, and bead purification followed each PCR. Before amplification, the cDNA was treated with uracil DNA-glycosylase and purified using the QIAquick PCR purification kit. The second PCR added Illumina TruSeq-compatible adapters along with sample-specific barcodes. TapeStation and Qubit were used to check library quality and concentration, and roughly 4.8 ng of each library went into the pool. Sequencing of pooled libraries was carried out on an Illumina HiSeq2500 single-index Rapid Run using 2 x 100 bp reads and custom sequencing primers. Per the authors' processing: MiGEC version 1.2.6 was used for UMI-based consensus assembly, which corrected PCR and sequencing errors. MiXCR version 2.1.1 was used for V(D)J alignment, clonotype assembly and CDR3 extraction. Normalisation of gene usage, clonotype sharing and MAIT/NKT TCR abundance was achieved by analysing the top 1000, 10 000 and 20 000 clonotypes per sample. After downsampling to 27 000 UMIs, diversity was calculated as the inverse Simpson index using the vegan R package. Paired Mann-Whitney U tests were applied to discordant twin pairs, with Benjamini-Hochberg correction for multiple testing. With the reads reprocessed by TCRdb, a single entry stands for each CDR3 protein sequence and no DNA is reported. The V and J calls here are based on TCRdb, not the publication. This sample's table lists approximately 150,000 distinct CDR3 sequences. The ten largest make up 2.4% of the sample.

Specimen: blood. The sequence was collected from a human donor with ulcerative colitis or Crohn's disease, or a healthy co-twin of an affected twin (not recorded which).

The CDR3 region has the sequence CASSLGTSVSTDTQYF. The chain is assembled from TRBV5-1 and TRBJ2-3; TCRdb proposes TRBD2, but this gene call is untestable without DNA. From the germline V gene, CDR1 is SGHRS and CDR2 is YFSETQ. The CDR3 goes from the cysteine to the phenylalanine over 16 residues. The DNA is not on file.